This T cell receptor beta chain came from a study of blood T cell repertoires in COVID-19. Turning to the study itself: Material from acute and convalescent COVID-19 was sourced from the United States, Italy and Spain. The cDNA or gDNA used as material had been derived from T cells, B-cell-depleted T cells, or PBMCs.

Methods used by the authors: Estimated nucleated cell counts came from reference gene primer amplification. Clones were read by immunoSEQ multiplex PCR, and TCRdb kept only the in-frame ones, dropping some. The D gene and trimming were derived from the DNA, and the V and J assignments and clone size from that table. The repertoire holds hundreds of thousands of clones, with around nine tenths as singletons. The CDR3 is 13 amino acids. V lost 5 bases to trimming and J lost 4 bases; unmatched junction nucleotides: 2. Germline lookup yields CDR1 LNHDA and CDR2 SQIVND (reference sequence). The specimen was peripheral blood. This clonotype originated in a woman aged 30 to 39 with COVID-19, enrolled during active disease. The chain links TRBV19 to TRBJ1-1; 9 nucleotides match TRBD1. DNA for the CDR3: TGTGCCAGTAGTTTGACAGGGGGCACTGAAGCTTTCTTT. Its translation is CASSLTGGTEAFF. The full variable domain, its missing parts supplied by reference TRBV19 and TRBJ1-1, is DGGITQSPKYLFRKEGQNVTLSCEQNLNHDAMYWYRQDPGQGLRLIYYSQIVNDFQKGDIAEGYSVSREKKESFPLTVTSAQKNPTAFYLCASSLTGGTEAFFGQGTRLTVV.